This T cell receptor (beta chain) was captured by sequencing in a study of shared clonotypes between healthy human individuals. Unsorted samples relied on about 90 million PBMCs, which served as the source of genomic DNA. TCRdb keeps only in-frame clones here, not all; method: immunoSEQ multiplex PCR. The data contain some 450,000 clones, 77% of them seen just once; the ten biggest clones take up approximately 12%. The CDR3 length is 15 residues. From germline, CDR1 is MNHEY and CDR2 SMNVEV (reference sequence). V was shortened by 1 base and J by 1 base, with 8 bases between the two germline ends. Input material: PBMCs. This chain joins TRBV27 and TRBJ1-5, with TRBD1 as a possible D gene (5 bases). The clonotype comes from a woman in her thirties or forties in good health. Some clones in this sample may be carry-over from other donors' samples. CDR3 protein: CASSLLAGSNQPQHF. DNA for the CDR3: TGTGCCAGCAGTTTATTGGCAGGGAGCAATCAGCCCCAGCATTTT.